Below, 17 T cell receptor beta chains from the same sample are listed, as sequenced in a study of metastatic and nonmetastatic thyroid tumors. Prior to thyroid surgery, none of the patients had received any treatment. MiXCR was used by TCRdb to re-call the PCR reads. The sample consists of about 5,000 clones, approximately 30% of them appearing once. The sample consisted of adjacent normal tissue. The origin of the receptors is a female donor with papillary thyroid cancer or a benign thyroid nodule (not recorded which). Some clones in this sample may be carry-over from other donors' samples.

This clone has more than one count but fewer than ten. The gene calls are TRBV27 and TRBJ2-1; 8 bases line up with TRBD1. The CDR3 sequence is 17 residues long. Germline values: CDR1 MNHEY, CDR2 SMNVEV (reference sequence). The junction had 8 bases not matched to a gene; V was cut back by 4 bases and J by 0 bases. The CDR3 here is CASSSKTGADSYNEQFF. The CDR3 DNA reads TGTGCCAGCAGTTCCAAGACAGGGGCAGACTCCTACAATGAGCAGTTCTTC.

CDR3 sequence (DNA): TGTGCCATCAGGACTTCCGGGACTAACGGGGTTGGCTCCTACGAGCAGTACTTC. Amino acids: CAIRTSGTNGVGSYEQYF. J is TRBJ2-7 and V is TRBV10-3, with TRBD2 identical over 7 bases. Per germline, CDR1 ENHRY and CDR2 SYGVKD. The V segment lost 6 bases and the J segment 0 bases; nucleotides outside the gene matches: 17. This CDR3 comprises 18 residues.

The chain joins TRBV20-1 to TRBJ2-7; D possibly uses TRBD1 or TRBD2 (5 bases each). The CDR3 has 13 residues. The germline V gene has CDR1 DFQATT and CDR2 SNEGSKA (reference sequence). The V and J ends lost 1 base and 6 bases respectively, with 13 bases between them. DNA of the CDR3: TGCAGTGCTAGAGGGGCAGGTGGGACCGAGCAGTACTTC. It codes for CSARGAGGTEQYF.

In this sample, this clone turned up once. Lacking the conserved final phenylalanine or tryptophan, this CDR3 likely reflects a read error. The chain has TRBV11-2 and TRBJ2-7, with TRBD1 matching 8 bases. The CDR3 has 16 residues. CDR1 is SGHAT and CDR2 is FQNNGV in the germline V gene. V lost 0 bases and J lost 2; bases outside the gene matches: 6. This CDR3 reads CASSLDPGQGTYEQYL. CDR3 DNA sequence: TGTGCCAGCAGCTTAGACCCCGGACAGGGAACCTACGAGCAGTACTTG.

The sample holds a few counts of this clone. The V and J genes are TRBV6-1 and TRBJ1-5; no definite D call. CDR3 length: 13 residues. The germline V gene encodes CDR1 MNHNS and CDR2 SASEGT. V lost 0 bases and J lost 5, with 5 bases in between. The CDR3 DNA reads TGTGCCAGCAGTGAAGCCCCTTATCAGCCCCAGCATTTT. Protein product: CASSEAPYQPQHF.

This clone was picked up a small number of times. This sequence joins TRBV19 and TRBJ2-3; TRBD2 might be the D (6 bases). V was cut by 7 bases and J by 4 bases, with 18 bases left in between. Looked up from germline, CDR1 is LNHDA and CDR2 is SQIVND (reference sequence). This CDR3 spans 15 amino acids. CDR3 nucleotides: TGTGCCAGTACCGAGACGGCGGGAAGAGCAGATACGCAGTATTTT. Amino acid sequence: CASTETAGRADTQYF.

Judged by abundance, this clone is medium-sized (0.01 to 0.1%). The chain employs TRBV6-1 and TRBJ1-3; D gene ambiguous. Trimming cost V 1 base and J 4 bases, with 8 bases left between them. The CDR3 length is 14 residues. CDR1 MNHNS and CDR2 SASEGT come from the germline V gene. The DNA of the CDR3 is TGTGCCAGCAGTGAAGTCGGGAGAGGAAACACCATATATTTT. Its protein product is CASSEVGRGNTIYF.

This chain uses TRBV11-1 with TRBJ2-1, with D unresolved. The V gene lost 3 bases and the J gene lost 0 bases, with 9 bases spanning the gap. This CDR3 is 15 amino acids long. CDR1 and CDR2 (germline): SGHAT, FQDESV (reference sequence). The CDR3 loop reads CASSLERFSYNEQFF. The CDR3 DNA reads as TGTGCCAGCAGCTTGGAGCGCTTCTCCTACAATGAGCAGTTCTTC. Based on the CDR3 plus reference TRBV11-1 and TRBJ2-1, the full variable domain is EAEVAQSPRYKITEKSQAVAFWCDPISGHATLYWYRQILGQGPELLVQFQDESVVDDSQLPKDRFSAERLKGVDSTLKIQPAELGDSAMYLCASSLERFSYNEQFFGPGTRLTVL.

This clone was counted a few times. This rearrangement joins TRBV2 to TRBJ1-1; no clear D gene. Germline assignment: CDR1 SNHLY and CDR2 FYNNEI. Trimming took off 8 bases at V and 0 bases at J, with 10 bases between the two ends. The CDR3 spans 13 residues. The CDR3 region has the DNA TGTGCCAGCTTTCACGTCATGAACACTGAAGCTTTCTTT. Translated, it gives CASFHVMNTEAFF.

CDR3: CASSPGLEGGGRVQETQFF. The CDR3 bases are TGTGCCAGCAGCCCGGGATTAGAGGGAGGGGGTAGGGTCCAAGAGACCCAGTTCTTC. The rearrangement uses TRBV9 and TRBJ2-5, with D perhaps TRBD2 (7 bases). Near its end, the DNA agrees better with TRBJ2-1, so the J call may be wrong. This CDR3 is built from 19 residues. Germline V gives CDR1 SGDLS, CDR2 YYNGEE.

There are a few counts of this clone. V is TRBV27 and J is TRBJ2-7; 12 nucleotides align to TRBD1. The V gene end was trimmed by 3 bases and the J gene end by 2 bases; junction bases not matched to a gene: 8. The length of the CDR3 is 17 residues. CDR1 and CDR2 (germline): MNHEY, SMNVEV (reference sequence). This CDR3 is CASSFSGTGGTPYEQYF. The CDR3, as DNA: TGTGCCAGCAGTTTTTCAGGGACAGGGGGCACCCCCTACGAGCAGTACTTC.

The genes are TRBV6-2 or TRBV6-3 and TRBJ2-7; maybe TRBD1 (5 bases). The germline V gene has CDR1 MNHEY and CDR2 SVGEGT. V lost 2 bases and J lost 4, with 9 bases in between. CDR3 length equals 13 residues. CDR3 sequence reads: CASSYRGGYEQYF. The CDR3 nucleotides read TGTGCCAGCAGTTACAGGGGTGGTTACGAGCAGTACTTC.

V gene TRBV30 combines with J gene TRBJ2-1; TRBD2 aligns across 7 bases. V lost 2 bases, J lost 8 bases, and 12 bases stayed unmatched. The V gene's germline CDR1 is GTSNPN and CDR2 SVGIG (reference sequence). The CDR3 has 15 residues. CDR3: CAWSSGEGGSDEQFF. CDR3 DNA sequence: TGTGCCTGGAGTTCGGGGGAGGGCGGTAGCGATGAGCAGTTCTTC.

V gene TRBV20-1 combines with J gene TRBJ2-3, with 11 nucleotides matching TRBD2. Trimming removed 0 bases from V and 2 bases from J; junction bases left unmatched: 10. Germline V CDR1 and CDR2: DFQATT, SNEGSKA (reference sequence). The CDR3 spans 18 residues. This CDR3 is CSAREAVAGGPFTDTQYF. The CDR3 DNA reads as TGCAGTGCTAGAGAGGCAGTAGCGGGAGGGCCATTCACAGATACGCAGTATTTT.

This clone is labeled as medium-sized. V and J are TRBV19 and TRBJ1-5; D gene ambiguous. Germline values: CDR1 LNHDA, CDR2 SQIVND (reference sequence). This CDR3 has 16 residues. V lost 9 bases to trimming and J lost 3 bases, with 21 bases between them. Here the CDR3 reads CASQMGSLDHNQPQHF. The CDR3, as DNA: TGTGCCAGCCAAATGGGCAGTCTTGATCACAATCAGCCCCAGCATTTT.

This sequence joins TRBV20-1 and TRBJ2-7; 7 positions match TRBD2. The germline V gene has CDR1 DFQATT and CDR2 SNEGSKA (reference sequence). V trimming: 7 bases; J trimming: 0 bases; junction bases outside the gene matches: 9. The CDR3 totals 14 residues. In DNA form, the CDR3 reads TGCAGTGTCACGGACGGGGAGGGCTCCTACGAGCAGTACTTC. Translation: CSVTDGEGSYEQYF.

This clone was counted between two and nine times. The genes are TRBV28 and TRBJ2-1, with a weak D call TRBD1 (5 bases). Trimming took off 3 bases at V and 5 bases at J, with 8 bases between the two ends. This CDR3 spans 13 amino acids. The germline gives CDR1 MDHEN, CDR2 SYDVKM. CDR3 amino acids: CASSLFRDNEQFF. The CDR3 coding sequence is TGTGCCAGCAGTTTGTTCAGGGACAATGAGCAGTTCTTC.